One sample yielded the 8 T cell receptor beta chains listed below, sequenced in a study of T cells in Graves' hyperthyroidism and ophthalmopathy. The TCR beta CDR3 regions underwent amplification using RNA transcripts as the source. HTBI primers were used for first-round RT-PCR of the TCR CDR3. Each CDR3 protein is one row after TCRdb ran MiXCR on the multiplex PCR reads. The sample lists around 720,000 distinct CDR3 sequences, about 35% occurring once. The sample consisted of blood. The origin of the receptors is a woman in her forties with Graves' hyperthyroidism.

The DNA for the CDR3 is TGTGCCAGCACTCAAGCGGGATCCTACGAGCAGTACTTC. It yields the protein CASTQAGSYEQYF. The chain has TRBV5-8 and TRBJ2-7, with TRBD2 identical over 7 bases. With 6 bases clipped from V and 1 base from J, the junction kept 4 bases outside the gene matches. The CDR3 runs 13 residues. Germline V lookup: CDR1 SGHTS, CDR2 YDEGEE.

This clonotype was seen at least ten times. V gene TRBV15 combines with J gene TRBJ1-5, with a weak D call TRBD1 (6 bases). The CDR3 runs to 16 residues. V lost 4 bases to trimming and J lost 6 bases, with 19 bases between them. Germline lookup yields CDR1 LNHNV and CDR2 YYDKDF (reference sequence). CDR3 residues: CATSKVTMGGLQPQHF. For the CDR3, the DNA is TGTGCCACCAGCAAAGTCACTATGGGGGGGCTTCAGCCCCAGCATTTT.

V gene TRBV10-3 combines with J gene TRBJ2-6; tentatively, D is TRBD2 (5 bases). V was cut by 10 bases and J by 0 bases, with 16 bases left in between. CDR1 and CDR2 from the germline V gene are ENHRY and SYGVKD. The length of the CDR3 is 16 residues. The CDR3 sequence: CASTRDTLSGANVLTF. CDR3 DNA sequence: TGTGCCAGCACCCGGGATACCCTCTCTGGGGCCAACGTCCTGACTTTC.

Comment on this clonotype: This is likely a read error, given that the CDR3 carries no conserved phenylalanine or tryptophan at its end. Because the CDR3's place on the DNA is in doubt, the DNA is left out and the CDR3 is given as listed by TCRdb. The chain combines TRBV6-5 with TRBJ2-6. CDR1 is MNHEY and CDR2 is SVGAGI in the germline V gene. Both ends counted, the CDR3 spans 8 residues. The CDR3 sequence is CASSYSLT.

The chain links TRBV7-2 to TRBJ2-7; TRBD1 aligns across 7 bases. The ends lost 1 base at V and 3 bases at J; junction bases unmatched: 6. The length of the CDR3 is 15 residues. Looked up from germline, CDR1 is SGHTA and CDR2 is FQGNSA. In DNA form, the CDR3 reads TGTGCCAGCAGCTTAGTAAGGGGGCCGGTCTACGAGCAGTACTTC. Amino acids: CASSLVRGPVYEQYF.

This chain links TRBV6-6 with TRBJ2-7, with 10 bases matching TRBD2. The trim removed 6 bases at V and 0 bases at J, leaving 11 bases unmatched. Germline CDR1 MNHNY, CDR2 SVGAGI (reference sequence). The CDR3 has 17 amino acids. The CDR3 spells CASSRLGIAGGSYEQYF. The CDR3 nucleotides read TGTGCCAGCAGCCGCTTGGGGATAGCGGGGGGCTCCTACGAGCAGTACTTC.

The chain couples TRBV5-1 to TRBJ2-5; 7 positions agree with TRBD2. The germline gives CDR1 SGHRS, CDR2 YFSETQ. This CDR3 region has 16 residues. V gave up 0 bases and J gave up 4 bases; unmatched junction bases: 9. The CDR3 here is CASSLGSRTRGETQYF. Written as DNA, the CDR3 is TGCGCCAGCAGCTTGGGCTCACGGACTAGGGGAGAGACCCAGTACTTC.

As to this clonotype: This may come from a read error, since a much larger clone is one base off. No conserved phenylalanine or tryptophan ends this CDR3, so it is likely a read error. This rearrangement joins TRBV6-5 to TRBJ1-2; the D is unclear. The CDR3 extends over 13 amino acids. Trimming took off 4 bases at V and 4 bases at J, with 10 bases between the two ends. Germline V gives CDR1 MNHEY, CDR2 SVGAGI. CDR3 loop: CASSLEGLYGYTS. In DNA form, the CDR3 reads TGTGCCAGCAGTTTGGAGGGCCTCTATGGCTACACCTCC.